The next 15 T cell receptor beta chains were all read from a single sample in a study of T cells in Graves' hyperthyroidism and ophthalmopathy. TCR beta CDR3 regions were amplified from RNA transcripts. Primed by the HTBI set, a first-round RT-PCR was run on the TCR CDR3. TCRdb re-called the multiplex PCR reads through MiXCR, storing one row per CDR3 protein. Here the sample spans 450,000 to 700,000 distinct CDR3 sequences, just over 45% being singletons. Material for sequencing was peripheral blood or thyroid tissue (not recorded which). The receptors derive from an adult woman with Graves' disease, either hyperthyroidism or ophthalmopathy (not recorded which).

The rearrangement links TRBV20-1 to TRBJ2-7, with 9 bases that match TRBD2. CDR1 and CDR2 from the germline V gene are DFQATT and SNEGSKA (reference sequence). The CDR3 totals 14 residues. The junction had 14 bases not matched to a gene; V was cut back by 5 bases and J by 9 bases. This chain's CDR3 is CSAAIGASGTWQYF. The CDR3 DNA is TGCAGTGCTGCGATCGGGGCTAGCGGGACTTGGCAGTACTTC.

Ten or more counts support this clonotype. The chain couples TRBV4-1 to TRBJ2-7, with 8 bases aligning to TRBD2. The J segment lost 7 bases and the V segment lost 1 base, leaving 9 bases of the junction unmatched. Germline loops: CDR1 MGHRA, CDR2 YSYEKL. The CDR3 is 15 residues long. The CDR3 region has the DNA TGCGCCAGCAGCCAAGGTCGCCTAGCGGGTGGGGAGCAGTACTTC. Residues: CASSQGRLAGGEQYF.

At least ten counts were recorded for this clonotype. The chain links TRBV12-3 or TRBV12-4 to TRBJ1-3; D possibly corresponds to TRBD1 (5 bases). The V and J ends lost 7 bases and 4 bases respectively, with 14 bases between them. CDR3 length equals 14 residues. In nucleotides, the CDR3 is TGTGCCAGCACTTATTTCTGGGACGGAAACACCATATATTTT. Translation gives CASTYFWDGNTIYF.

This rearrangement joins TRBV20-1 to TRBJ2-2; TRBD1 agrees at 8 bases. CDR1 DFQATT and CDR2 SNEGSKA come from the germline V gene (reference sequence). The trim removed 6 bases at V and 3 bases at J, leaving 6 bases unmatched. The CDR3 contains 14 residues. DNA of the CDR3: TGCAGTGCCAATCCGGGACAGGACACCGGGGAGCTGTTTTTT. Amino acid sequence: CSANPGQDTGELFF.

The gene calls are TRBV29-1 and TRBJ2-7, with TRBD2 matching 12 bases. The germline V gene has CDR1 SQVTM and CDR2 ANQGSEA. The CDR3 consists of 14 residues. V shed 1 base, J shed 2 bases, and the junction held 0 bases outside the gene matches. As DNA, the CDR3 is TGCAGCGTTGAAGGGACTAGCGGGACCTACGAGCAGTACTTC. This codes for CSVEGTSGTYEQYF.

As regards this clonotype: An end of the junction differs from the germline gene, which may be a read error. V gene TRBV7-2 combines with J gene TRBJ2-7; possibly TRBD1 for D (6 bases). CDR3 length: 15 amino acids. The germline gives CDR1 SGHTA, CDR2 FQGNSA. This CDR3 reads CASSQPGHGGYEQYF. The CDR3 DNA reads TGCGCCAGCAGCCAACCGGGACATGGGGGTTACGAGCAGTACTTC.

The rearrangement uses TRBV29-1 and TRBJ2-7; D is perhaps TRBD2 (6 bases). Germline V CDR1 and CDR2: SQVTM, ANQGSEA. With 8 bases removed from V and 5 bases from J, the gap between germline ends came to 16 bases. There are 12 residues in the CDR3. The CDR3 here is CSSSTWGDEQYF. As DNA, the CDR3 is TGCAGCAGCTCGACCTGGGGGGACGAGCAGTACTTC.

The chain is built from TRBV2 and TRBJ1-1; maybe TRBD1 (6 bases). CDR3 length equals 12 residues. Trimming left V 10 bases short and J 4 bases short, with 13 bases between. Germline V gives CDR1 SNHLY, CDR2 FYNNEI. As DNA, the CDR3 is TGTGCCACACGGAGGGGGATCACTGAAGCTTTCTTT. As protein: CATRRGITEAFF.

V is TRBV20-1 and J is TRBJ2-7; 7 positions agree with TRBD1. This CDR3 has 15 residues. Germline V gene data show CDR1 as DFQATT and CDR2 as SNEGSKA (reference sequence). Trimming cost V 5 bases and J 3 bases; bases outside gene matches: 13. CDR3 residues: CSAGNRQGYIYEQYF. The DNA for the CDR3 is TGCAGTGCTGGAAATAGACAGGGATATATCTACGAGCAGTACTTC.

The V gene is TRBV15, the J gene TRBJ1-5, with D uncertain. This CDR3 spans 17 amino acids. The germline gives CDR1 LNHNV, CDR2 YYDKDF (reference sequence). V shed 0 bases and J shed 0 bases, with 12 bases lying between them. The CDR3 loop is CATSRDILQDSNQPQHF. DNA for the CDR3: TGTGCCACCAGCAGAGATATCCTGCAGGATAGCAATCAGCCCCAGCATTTT.

This clonotype appeared many times. Here the CDR3 reads CASSSPHIDRGVTEAFF. As DNA, the CDR3 is TGTGCCAGCAGCTCCCCCCACATCGACCGAGGAGTCACTGAAGCTTTCTTT. This chain links TRBV11-3 with TRBJ1-1; D uncertain. CDR3 size: 17 residues. Germline CDR1 is SGHNT and CDR2 is YENEEA. V dropped 4 bases and J dropped 4 bases, with 22 bases sitting between them.

Concerning this clonotype: One end of the junction fails to match germline, which may point to a read error. V and J are TRBV10-3 and TRBJ2-7; D possibly uses TRBD1 or TRBD2 (5 bases each). Germline V CDR1 and CDR2: ENHRY, SYGVKD. The CDR3 length is 14 residues. This CDR3 is CAIIEGGRGYGQYF. The CDR3 coding sequence is TGTGCCATCATCGAGGGCGGAAGGGGCTACGGGCAGTACTTC.

This clonotype was counted ten times or more. The gene calls are TRBV7-3 and TRBJ1-2, with a possible D match to TRBD1 (5 bases). The V and J ends lost 5 bases and 5 bases respectively, with 15 bases between them. The germline V gene has CDR1 SGHTA and CDR2 FQGTGA. The CDR3 has 14 residues. The CDR3 here is CASSLETEFYGYTF. CDR3 DNA: TGTGCCAGCAGCCTAGAGACAGAATTTTATGGCTACACCTTC.

The table lists this clonotype with a few counts. The rearrangement joins TRBV20-1 to TRBJ1-5; D unresolved. Trimming pared 1 base from V and 4 bases from J, leaving 8 bases between. This CDR3 is 13 amino acids long. CDR1 and CDR2 from the germline V gene are DFQATT and SNEGSKA (reference sequence). CDR3 sequence reads: CSARGALNQPQHF. The CDR3 DNA is TGCAGTGCTAGAGGGGCCCTTAATCAGCCCCAGCATTTT.

The table lists this clonotype with a count of one. The rearrangement links TRBV19 to TRBJ2-2, with D unresolved. The V end was cut by 9 bases, the J end by 0 bases, with 20 bases between. The CDR3 sequence is 17 residues long. The germline CDR1 and CDR2 sequences are LNHDA and SQIVND (reference sequence). CDR3 DNA: TGTGCCAGCAGCGACCCCATGCTGTTAGCGAACACCGGGGAGCTGTTTTTT. Translating gives CASSDPMLLANTGELFF.